The 30 T cell receptor beta chains reported below all come from one sample, sequenced in a study of blood T cells in healthy people across ages. Using a J-beta primer mix together with a sample-barcoded 5' primer, a second PCR was run for about 7 to 12 cycles. TCRdb used MiXCR to reprocess the 5' RACE reads, holding one entry per CDR3 protein. Of hundreds of thousands of distinct CDR3 sequences in the sample, 44% were seen once. Sequenced material: blood. Receptors were obtained from a man in his fifties or sixties in good health.

This clonotype has only a few counts. V gene TRBV6-1 combines with J gene TRBJ1-1, with 7 bases identical to TRBD1. The CDR3 has 11 amino acids. The V and J ends lost 6 bases and 10 bases, in that order; junction bases with no gene match: 5. Germline loops: CDR1 MNHNS, CDR2 SASEGT. In DNA, the CDR3 is TGTGCCAGCAGAACAGGGGCGGGAGCTTTCTTT. Translating it yields CASRTGAGAFF.

This clonotype was seen many times. The genes are TRBV2 and TRBJ2-1; 8 bases agree with TRBD2. The CDR3 loop spans 15 amino acids. V lost 7 bases to trimming and J lost 6 bases; unmatched junction nucleotides: 11. Germline V gene sequence: CDR1 SNHLY, CDR2 FYNNEI. CDR3 sequence: CASKAGGAKINEQFF. CDR3 in DNA: TGTGCCAGCAAGGCGGGGGGCGCTAAAATCAATGAGCAGTTCTTC.

J is TRBJ2-1 and V is TRBV4-3; 7 positions match TRBD2. Losses at the gene ends were 3 bases for V and 2 bases for J; bases not matched to a gene: 13. The CDR3 consists of 18 residues. Germline V gives CDR1 LGHNA, CDR2 YSLEER. The CDR3 is CASSQFPLSAGTYNEQFF. The CDR3 nucleotides read TGCGCCAGCAGCCAGTTCCCTCTTTCAGCGGGAACCTACAATGAGCAGTTCTTC.

This clonotype was observed a few times. The V gene is TRBV7-2, the J gene TRBJ1-4; D not certain. Germline V gene sequence: CDR1 SGHTA, CDR2 FQGNSA. The CDR3 length is 16 residues. Trimming cost V 0 bases and J 3 bases, with 11 bases left between them. Here the CDR3 reads CASSLATGRSNEKLFF. CDR3 DNA: TGTGCCAGCAGCTTAGCGACGGGCAGGTCTAATGAAAAACTGTTTTTT.

The table lists this clonotype with a few counts. The V call is TRBV6-5, the J call TRBJ2-5, with 7 bases identical to TRBD1. This CDR3 contains 15 residues. Germline V gives CDR1 MNHEY, CDR2 SVGAGI. With 6 bases clipped from V and 2 bases from J, the junction kept 9 bases outside the gene matches. CDR3 amino acids: CASRRRTGQQETQYF. As DNA, the CDR3 is TGTGCCAGCAGAAGACGGACAGGCCAACAAGAGACCCAGTACTTC.

The genes are TRBV7-2 and TRBJ2-1; D is unclear. V was cut by 5 bases and J by 3 bases, with 17 bases left in between. Germline CDR1 SGHTA, CDR2 FQGNSA. This CDR3 spans 16 amino acids. In nucleotides, the CDR3 is TGTGCCAGCAGCCCCACTGGAGCTGATAACTACAATGAGCAGTTCTTC. It is translated as CASSPTGADNYNEQFF.

V and J are TRBV5-1 and TRBJ2-7; 9 nucleotides line up with TRBD1. The CDR3 consists of 14 residues. V shed 3 bases and J 5 bases; nucleotides not matched to a gene: 6. Germline loops: CDR1 SGHRS, CDR2 YFSETQ. As DNA, the CDR3 is TGCGCCAGCAGCTGGACGGACAGGGGCGACGAGCAGTACTTC. Protein: CASSWTDRGDEQYF.

The chain's CDR3 is CASSRAGQPDYGYTF. The DNA for the CDR3 is TGCGCCAGCAGCCGGGCAGGGCAACCCGACTATGGCTACACCTTC. The V gene is TRBV4-1, the J gene TRBJ1-2, with D tentatively TRBD1 (5 bases). This CDR3 has 15 amino acids. Trimming took 4 bases from V and 3 from J, leaving 15 bases between them. CDR1 and CDR2 from the germline V gene are MGHRA and YSYEKL.

The sample holds many counts of this clonotype. The chain has TRBV5-1 and TRBJ2-5; D uncertain. The CDR3 is 13 residues long. V lost 2 bases and J 2 bases, leaving 7 bases between the germline ends. The germline V gene encodes CDR1 SGHRS and CDR2 YFSETQ. The CDR3 DNA reads as TGCGCCAGCAGCTTTGATCCACAAGAGACCCAGTACTTC. Translated, it gives CASSFDPQETQYF.

The chain uses TRBV27 and TRBJ1-2, with D tentatively TRBD1 (5 bases). Trimming left V 1 base short and J 5 bases short, with 17 bases between. CDR1 and CDR2 (germline): MNHEY, SMNVEV (reference sequence). The CDR3 length is 16 residues. The CDR3: CASSLLGQGRYYGYTF. The DNA of the CDR3 is TGTGCCAGCAGTTTATTGGGGCAGGGAAGGTATTATGGCTACACCTTC.

The V and J genes are TRBV12-5 and TRBJ2-4; 9 positions agree with TRBD1. The end of the DNA aligns better with TRBJ2-7, so the J call may be wrong. In germline, CDR1 is LGHNT, CDR2 FRNRAP. The CDR3 is 14 residues long. Written as DNA, the CDR3 is TGTACTGGTGGTCCTCCCCGGACAGGGGACGAGCAGTACTTC. Translation gives CTGGPPRTGDEQYF.

This rearrangement joins TRBV29-1 to TRBJ2-7, with TRBD1 identical over 7 bases. Germline CDR1 is SQVTM and CDR2 is ANQGSEA. Trimming at V came to 7 bases and at J to 2 bases, leaving 11 bases not matched to a gene. This CDR3 comprises 14 residues. The CDR3, as DNA: TGCAGCGCCACGACAGGGAAGAGTACCTACGAGCAGTACTTC. It is translated as CSATTGKSTYEQYF.

This clonotype showed up just a few times. This chain joins TRBV11-2 and TRBJ1-4; D unclear. V was trimmed by 0 bases and J by 7 bases, leaving 12 bases between them. This CDR3 has 15 amino acids. Germline loops: CDR1 SGHAT, CDR2 FQNNGV. CDR3 amino acids: CASSLDTIRREKLFF. The CDR3 DNA reads as TGTGCCAGCAGCTTAGACACCATTAGACGTGAAAAACTGTTTTTT.

This chain joins TRBV12-3 or TRBV12-4 and TRBJ2-1, with 12 nucleotides matching TRBD2. The V segment lost 4 bases and the J segment 5 bases; nucleotides outside the gene matches: 6. CDR3 length: 16 residues. The CDR3 here is CASSSNRLAGDNEQFF. In nucleotides, the CDR3 is TGTGCCAGCAGTTCTAACAGACTAGCGGGGGACAATGAGCAGTTCTTC.

This clonotype was picked up one time. This chain links TRBV4-3 with TRBJ2-7; D is uncertain. The CDR3 totals 14 residues. With 0 bases removed from V and 2 bases from J, the gap between germline ends came to 8 bases. Germline V gives CDR1 LGHNA, CDR2 YSLEER. The CDR3 DNA reads as TGCGCCAGCAGCCAAGATCGAAGCGCCTACGAGCAGTACTTC. This translates into CASSQDRSAYEQYF.

The genes are TRBV9 and TRBJ2-1, with TRBD2 matching 8 bases. The germline CDR1 and CDR2 sequences are SGDLS and YYNGEE. The CDR3 runs to 14 residues. Unmatched junction bases numbered 7, after V lost 4 bases and J lost 7 bases. The CDR3 is CASSHGGAANEQFF. Written as DNA, the CDR3 is TGTGCCAGCAGCCACGGGGGGGCCGCTAATGAGCAGTTCTTC.

The rearrangement joins TRBV20-1 to TRBJ1-6; tentatively, D is TRBD1 (6 bases). Germline assignment: CDR1 DFQATT and CDR2 SNEGSKA (reference sequence). The CDR3 spans 15 residues. The V end was cut by 3 bases, the J end by 0 bases, with 9 bases between. CDR3 loop: CSARGAASYNSPLHF. CDR3 coding DNA: TGCAGTGCTAGGGGGGCGGCCTCCTATAATTCACCCCTCCACTTT.

The V gene is TRBV4-3, the J gene TRBJ2-1; TRBD1 matches at 9 bases. Judging by the DNA end, TRBJ2-7 fits better; the J call may be wrong. The CDR3 is 18 amino acids. Germline lookup yields CDR1 LGHNA and CDR2 YSLEER. CDR3 bases: TGCGCCAGCAGCCAAGGATTCGGACAGGGGATCTCCTACAATGAGCAGTACTTC. Amino acids: CASSQGFGQGISYNEQYF.

The chain carries TRBV6-6 and TRBJ2-5; TRBD1 aligns across 7 bases. This CDR3 comprises 15 residues. Looked up from germline, CDR1 is MNHNY and CDR2 is SVGAGI (reference sequence). With 4 bases clipped from V and 5 bases from J, the junction kept 10 bases outside the gene matches. The CDR3 nucleotides are TGTGCCAGCAGTTCCGGGACAGTTAAGTTGGAGACCCAGTACTTC. Its protein product is CASSSGTVKLETQYF.

The gene calls are TRBV12-3 or TRBV12-4 and TRBJ2-7; TRBD1 might be the D (5 bases). This CDR3 comprises 13 residues. The V and J ends lost 3 bases and 3 bases respectively, with 9 bases between them. The CDR3 DNA sequence: TGTGCCAGCAGTTTCCAGGGCCTCTACGAGCAGTACTTC. It yields the protein CASSFQGLYEQYF.

The chain links TRBV29-1 to TRBJ2-7; possibly TRBD1 or TRBD2 for D (5 bases each). The V and J ends lost 5 bases and 5 bases respectively, with 16 bases between them. The germline gives CDR1 SQVTM, CDR2 ANQGSEA. The CDR3 is 13 amino acids. CDR3 coding DNA: TGCAGCGTTAAAAGGGACCCCTCGGACGAGCAGTACTTC. This gives the protein CSVKRDPSDEQYF.

For this clonotype: One end of the junction does not line up with germline, which may come from a read error. This rearrangement joins TRBV2 to TRBJ2-7, with 8 positions matching TRBD1. This CDR3 comprises 14 residues. From germline, CDR1 is SNHLY and CDR2 FYNNEI. In nucleotides, the CDR3 is TGTGCCAGCAGTCGGACAGGGACCTCCGACGAGCAGTACTTC. It is translated as CASSRTGTSDEQYF.

The rearrangement joins TRBV27 to TRBJ2-1, with D uncertain. Trimming stripped 2 bases from V and 5 bases from J, with 10 bases between. This CDR3 comprises 14 residues. From germline, CDR1 is MNHEY and CDR2 SMNVEV (reference sequence). The CDR3 reads CASSLVRTNNEQFF. CDR3 sequence (DNA): TGTGCCAGCAGTTTAGTCAGGACGAACAATGAGCAGTTCTTC.

The genes are TRBV14 and TRBJ2-3, with D perhaps matching TRBD2 (7 bases). The V gene's germline CDR1 is SGHDN and CDR2 FVKESK. Trimming took 4 bases from V and 9 from J, leaving 17 bases between them. The CDR3 consists of 14 residues. CDR3 DNA: TGTGCCAGCAGCCTTCACCGGGGGGCTACCACGCAGTATTTT. Translated, it gives CASSLHRGATTQYF.

The genes are TRBV11-2 and TRBJ1-2; D unresolved. V gave up 0 bases and J gave up 8 bases, with 16 bases separating them. Germline CDR1 is SGHAT and CDR2 is FQNNGV. This CDR3 is built from 15 residues. The CDR3 spells CASSLEGSPLGGYTF. In nucleotides, the CDR3 is TGTGCCAGCAGCTTAGAAGGGTCCCCTTTAGGAGGCTACACCTTC. The full variable domain, completed using reference TRBV11-2 and TRBJ1-2, is EAGVAQSPRYKIIEKRQSVAFWCNPISGHATLYWYQQILGQGPKLLIQFQNNGVVDDSQLPKDRFSAERLKGVDSTLKIQPAKLEDSAVYLCASSLEGSPLGGYTFGSGTRLTVV.

Notes on this clonotype: One base away lies a much larger clone, so this may be a sequencing read error. The CDR3 region has the DNA TGCAGTGCTAGTTTAGCGGGCTTAGCCAAAAACAGTCAGTACTTC. Amino acid sequence: CSASLAGLAKNSQYF. The V and J genes are TRBV20-1 and TRBJ2-4; 7 bases fit TRBD2. This CDR3 comprises 15 residues. Germline values: CDR1 DFQATT, CDR2 SNEGSKA (reference sequence).

The CDR3 DNA follows: TGTGCCACTGTGGCGGGACAGGAACCCTACGAGCAGTACTTC. This codes for CATVAGQEPYEQYF. The chain uses TRBV6-6 and TRBJ2-7, with 8 nucleotides matching TRBD1. The germline V gene has CDR1 MNHNY and CDR2 SVGAGI (reference sequence). V shed 10 bases and J 2 bases; nucleotides not matched to a gene: 10. The CDR3 extends over 14 amino acids.

V and J are TRBV7-2 and TRBJ1-2; 12 bases map to TRBD1. CDR3 length equals 15 residues. The V and J ends lost 4 bases and 8 bases, in that order; junction bases with no gene match: 8. Germline CDR1 is SGHTA and CDR2 is FQGNSA. CDR3 nucleotides: TGTGCCAGCAGCTCCGCGCCGGGACAGGGGGCCGGCTACACCTTC. Amino acid sequence: CASSSAPGQGAGYTF.

This clonotype was counted many times. The chain combines TRBV5-1 with TRBJ1-1; TRBD1 aligns across 8 bases. In germline, CDR1 is SGHRS, CDR2 YFSETQ. This CDR3 is built from 17 residues. V lost 4 bases to trimming and J lost 2 bases; unmatched junction nucleotides: 13. The CDR3 here is CASSPERTGHLNTEAFF. CDR3 nucleotide sequence: TGCGCCAGCAGCCCGGAAAGGACAGGGCACTTAAACACTGAAGCTTTCTTT.

This clonotype was seen ten or more times. V gene TRBV2 combines with J gene TRBJ2-7, with unresolved D. CDR1 and CDR2 (germline): SNHLY, FYNNEI. CDR3 length: 15 residues. V shed 3 bases and J shed 6 bases, with 18 bases lying between them. CDR3 nucleotide sequence: TGTGCCAGCAGTGACTTGGTTGGGGATTTACGCGAGCAGTACTTC. This codes for CASSDLVGDLREQYF.